One sample yielded the 2 T cell receptor beta chains listed below, sequenced in a study of blood T cell repertoires in COVID-19. Assay used: immunoSEQ multiplex PCR; TCRdb lists only in-frame clones, some missing. Among roughly 160,000 clones, 87% were seen once, and the ten largest hold approximately 6.5%. Material: PBMCs or T cells enriched from blood (not recorded which). The receptors come from a woman between 50 and 59 years old who had recovered from COVID-19.

This rearrangement joins TRBV6-5 to TRBJ1-4; the match to TRBD1 covers 8 bases. The CDR3 has 15 amino acids. V lost 5 bases to trimming and J lost 5 bases; unmatched junction nucleotides: 7. CDR1 MNHEY and CDR2 SVGAGI come from the germline V gene. CDR3 loop: CASSNGDRPNEKLFF. CDR3 DNA: TGTGCCAGCAGTAACGGGGACAGGCCAAATGAAAAACTGTTTTTT.

The chain has TRBV19 and TRBJ1-2; weak D call: TRBD1 (5 bases). Germline CDR1 is LNHDA and CDR2 is SQIVND (reference sequence). The CDR3 runs to 16 residues. V shed 2 bases and J shed 5 bases, with 18 bases lying between them. CDR3 DNA sequence: TGTGCCAGTAGTATATGGGACTCCCAAAAAACTTATGGCTACACCTTC. The encoded protein is CASSIWDSQKTYGYTF.